Following are 30 T cell receptor beta chains from one sample sequenced in a study of blood T cell repertoires in COVID-19. Here immunoSEQ multiplex PCR was the method, and the copy in TCRdb shows in-frame clones only, minus some. Of some 320,000 clones listed, more than 75% are singletons. The sample taken for sequencing was PBMCs or T cells enriched from blood (not recorded which). The source of these receptors is a man aged 60 to 69 who had recovered from COVID-19.

The chain employs TRBV19 and TRBJ2-1, with a weak D call TRBD1 (6 bases). This CDR3 region has 13 residues. Trimming stripped 6 bases from V and 9 bases from J, with 15 bases between. CDR1 is LNHDA, CDR2 SQIVND, per germline (reference sequence). The DNA for the CDR3 is TGTGCCAGTAGGAGCCTGGGGGCGGGTGAGCAGTTCTTC. The encoded protein is CASRSLGAGEQFF.

This sequence joins TRBV12-5 and TRBJ1-5; 7 bases are a match to TRBD1. From germline, CDR1 is LGHNT and CDR2 FRNRAP. Germline trimming cut 0 bases from V and 4 bases from J; bases unmatched to any gene: 6. The CDR3 has 16 amino acids. CDR3: CASGLVPGQENQPQHF. In DNA, the CDR3 is TGTGCTAGTGGTTTGGTACCAGGACAGGAGAATCAGCCCCAGCATTTT.

The rearrangement joins TRBV4-2 to TRBJ2-1; 11 bases are shared with TRBD2. The CDR3 runs 15 residues. J was trimmed by 15 bases and V by 0 bases; bases with no gene match: 10. From germline, CDR1 is LGHNA and CDR2 YNFKEQ. CDR3 bases: TGTGCCAGCAGCCAAGAAAAGTTAGCGGGAGGGCGTCTGTTCTTC. This translates into CASSQEKLAGGRLFF.

This clone appeared a few times. The CDR3 is CASSLTSRQGSYEQYF. CDR3 DNA: TGTGCCAGCAGCTTAACCTCCAGACAGGGCTCCTACGAGCAGTACTTC. The chain recombines TRBV7-8 with TRBJ2-7, with 7 bases fitting TRBD1. Germline CDR1 is SGHVS and CDR2 is FQNEAQ. V shed 2 bases and J 0 bases; nucleotides not matched to a gene: 7. CDR3 length: 16 amino acids.

V gene TRBV5-4 combines with J gene TRBJ1-6, with 10 bases fitting TRBD1. Germline V gene data show CDR1 as SGHNT and CDR2 as YYREEE (reference sequence). Trimming cost V 4 bases and J 7 bases; bases outside gene matches: 8. The CDR3 spans 16 residues. The CDR3 is CASSKRQGAGNSPLHF. CDR3 sequence (DNA): TGTGCCAGCAGCAAAAGACAGGGGGCTGGAAATTCACCCCTCCACTTT.

This sequence joins TRBV27 and TRBJ2-1; 11 bases map to TRBD2. Per the germline V gene, CDR1 is MNHEY and CDR2 is SMNVEV (reference sequence). The CDR3 covers 13 residues. V trimming: 5 bases; J trimming: 6 bases; junction bases outside the gene matches: 0. The CDR3 DNA reads TGTGCCAGCAGTCTAGCGGGGGGCAATGAGCAGTTCTTC. Amino acid sequence: CASSLAGGNEQFF.

This rearrangement joins TRBV24-1 to TRBJ2-6, with no clear D. The CDR3 sequence is 13 residues long. Trimming shortened V by 9 bases and J by 4 bases, and 9 bases separated the two germline ends. Germline V lookup: CDR1 KGHDR, CDR2 SFDVKD. The CDR3: CATGSLGANVLTF. Here the CDR3 DNA reads TGTGCCACCGGCTCGTTAGGGGCCAACGTCCTGACTTTC.

The chain employs TRBV9 and TRBJ2-1, with 10 bases aligning to TRBD2. The J segment lost 5 bases and the V segment lost 3 bases, leaving 5 bases of the junction unmatched. CDR3 size: 15 residues. The V gene's germline CDR1 is SGDLS and CDR2 YYNGEE. CDR3 protein: CASSGSGRVNNEQFF. DNA of the CDR3: TGTGCCAGCAGCGGCAGCGGGAGGGTAAACAATGAGCAGTTCTTC.

V and J are TRBV7-9 and TRBJ2-1; 10 nucleotides match TRBD2. The CDR3 length is 15 residues. Germline CDR1 reads SEHNR; CDR2 reads FQNEAQ (reference sequence). Trimming at V came to 5 bases and at J to 4 bases, leaving 5 bases not matched to a gene. CDR3 sequence: CASSRGSGGYNEQFF. CDR3 coding DNA: TGTGCCAGCAGCCGGGGTAGCGGGGGGTACAATGAGCAGTTCTTC.

The chain links TRBV21-1 to TRBJ2-7; the table calls TRBD2, which could not be checked here. TRBV21-1 is an annotated pseudogene. This CDR3 spans 13 amino acids. The CDR3 loop is CASGRGADYEQYF. The CDR3 DNA reads as TGTGCCAGCGGGCGGGGGGCAGACTACGAGCAGTACTTC.

The V and J genes are TRBV10-3 and TRBJ2-3, with TRBD2 identical over 9 bases. J was trimmed by 6 bases and V by 4 bases; bases with no gene match: 8. This CDR3 contains 15 residues. The germline V gene has CDR1 ENHRY and CDR2 SYGVKD. The CDR3 DNA is TGTGCCATCAGTGGTGTTTCTAGCGGGACGGATACGCAGTATTTT. Translated: CAISGVSSGTDTQYF.

The V call is TRBV5-1, the J call TRBJ2-1, with 8 bases aligning to TRBD1. V shed 4 bases and J 4 bases; nucleotides not matched to a gene: 7. Germline values: CDR1 SGHRS, CDR2 YFSETQ. The CDR3 has 15 residues. The CDR3 region is CASSPAGTGYNEQFF. The CDR3 DNA reads as TGCGCCAGCAGCCCGGCGGGGACAGGATACAATGAGCAGTTCTTC.

Only one count was recorded for this clone. The J gene is TRBJ1-5, the V gene TRBV28; D perhaps matches TRBD1 (6 bases). The germline V gene has CDR1 MDHEN and CDR2 SYDVKM. V dropped 4 bases and J dropped 2 bases, with 24 bases sitting between them. This CDR3 region has 19 residues. In nucleotides, the CDR3 is TGTGCCAGCAGTTCCCCACGAGGGGGGGCCCGATGGGGCAATCAGCCCCAGCATTTT. Translation: CASSSPRGGARWGNQPQHF.

V usage is TRBV2 and J usage is TRBJ1-2; a possible D gene is TRBD1 (5 bases). This CDR3 is built from 12 residues. Trimming pared 8 bases from V and 9 bases from J, leaving 16 bases between. The germline V gene encodes CDR1 SNHLY and CDR2 FYNNEI. CDR3 nucleotide sequence: TGTGCCAGCGCCCCTACCAGGGCGCGCTACACCTTC. Encoded protein: CASAPTRARYTF.

This sequence joins TRBV20-1 and TRBJ1-4, with a tentative D call TRBD1 (6 bases). The length of the CDR3 is 13 residues. V shed 3 bases and J shed 7 bases, with 12 bases lying between them. CDR1 is DFQATT, CDR2 SNEGSKA, per germline (reference sequence). The CDR3 region has the DNA TGCAGTGCTAGTATGGCAGGGGTTGAAAAACTGTTTTTT. This gives the protein CSASMAGVEKLFF.

The rearrangement uses TRBV4-2 and TRBJ2-1; TRBD2 agrees at 8 bases. CDR1 and CDR2 (germline): LGHNA, YNFKEQ. The CDR3 covers 17 residues. The J segment lost 5 bases and the V segment lost 0 bases, leaving 9 bases of the junction unmatched. CDR3 amino acids: CASSQDGAGGLDNEQFF. CDR3 coding DNA: TGTGCCAGCAGCCAAGATGGGGCGGGGGGTTTGGACAATGAGCAGTTCTTC.

The chain is built from TRBV5-6 and TRBJ1-1; D is perhaps TRBD1 (5 bases). V was pared by 1 base and J by 2 bases, with 12 bases between. The CDR3 runs to 15 residues. Per germline, CDR1 SGHDT and CDR2 YYEEEE. The CDR3 region is CASSLKYRSNTEAFF. CDR3 in DNA: TGTGCCAGCAGCTTGAAATACAGGTCCAACACTGAAGCTTTCTTT.

The chain is built from TRBV11-2 and TRBJ2-7, with TRBD1 matching over 9 bases. This CDR3 comprises 13 residues. Germline CDR1 and CDR2: SGHAT and FQNNGV. The V gene end was trimmed by 5 bases and the J gene end by 5 bases; junction bases not matched to a gene: 4. The CDR3 nucleotides read TGTGCCAGCAGCGACCACAGGGGGCACGAGCAGTACTTC. Translation gives CASSDHRGHEQYF.

The chain carries TRBV27 and TRBJ1-2; TRBD1 aligns across 10 bases. This CDR3 has 12 residues. V was pared by 9 bases and J by 6 bases, with 4 bases of the junction left unmatched. Germline values: CDR1 MNHEY, CDR2 SMNVEV (reference sequence). The CDR3 spells CASRQGANGYTF. The CDR3 DNA reads as TGTGCCAGTCGACAGGGGGCGAATGGCTACACCTTC.

Points on this clone: Other DNA sequences from this sample encode an identical CDR3 as well. This rearrangement joins TRBV12-3 or TRBV12-4 to TRBJ1-5; D is unresolved. V lost 7 bases and J lost 4, with 11 bases in between. The CDR3 has 13 amino acids. CDR3 in amino acids: CASTLGGNQPQHF. CDR3 DNA sequence: TGTGCCAGCACTCTGGGCGGGAATCAGCCCCAGCATTTT.

V and J are TRBV4-1 and TRBJ1-2; TRBD1 matches 8 bases. Trimming removed 0 bases from V and 2 bases from J; junction bases left unmatched: 14. CDR1 MGHRA and CDR2 YSYEKL come from the germline V gene. CDR3 length equals 19 residues. The CDR3 sequence: CASSQDGVLVDRGNYGYTF. CDR3 nucleotide sequence: TGCGCCAGCAGCCAAGATGGGGTCCTGGTAGACAGGGGCAACTATGGCTACACCTTC.

This clone appeared a single time. J is TRBJ1-1 and V is TRBV4-3; D ambiguous. The CDR3 runs 15 residues. Trimming cost V 0 bases and J 3 bases, with 11 bases left between them. CDR1 and CDR2 (germline): LGHNA, YSLEER. The CDR3 reads CASSQDTGRYTEAFF. DNA of the CDR3: TGCGCCAGCAGCCAAGATACGGGTAGATACACTGAAGCTTTCTTT.

CDR3 region: CATGQGHTGELFF. The CDR3 DNA reads as TGTGCTACCGGACAGGGGCACACCGGGGAGCTGTTTTTT. The chain combines TRBV5-4 with TRBJ2-2; 9 bases align to TRBD1. The CDR3 length is 13 residues. Per the germline V gene, CDR1 is SGHNT and CDR2 is YYREEE (reference sequence).

The rearrangement joins TRBV15 to TRBJ1-2, with D uncertain. CDR1 and CDR2 from the germline V gene are LNHNV and YYDKDF (reference sequence). The CDR3 extends over 14 amino acids. V lost 5 bases and J lost 4, with 14 bases in between. The chain's CDR3 is CATSGRERLYGYTF. The DNA for the CDR3 is TGTGCCACCAGCGGCCGGGAGCGCCTCTATGGCTACACCTTC. Together with reference TRBV15 and TRBJ1-2, the CDR3 gives the full variable domain: DAMVIQNPRYQVTQFGKPVTLSCSQTLNHNVMYWYQQKSSQAPKLLFHYYDKDFNNEADTPDNFQSRRPNTSFCFLDIRSPGLGDTAMYLCATSGRERLYGYTFGSGTRLTVV.

V usage is TRBV3-1 (or the pseudogene TRBV3-2) and J usage is TRBJ1-4, with 7 nucleotides matching TRBD1. The CDR3 totals 15 residues. Germline trimming cut 1 base from V and 2 bases from J; bases unmatched to any gene: 1. Germline CDR1 reads LGHDT; CDR2 reads YNNKEL (reference sequence). In DNA form, the CDR3 reads TGTGCCAGCAGCCAAGCGACAGGGACTAATGAAAAACTGTTTTTT. It codes for CASSQATGTNEKLFF.

This chain uses TRBV14 with TRBJ1-2; D is unclear. In germline, CDR1 is SGHDN, CDR2 FVKESK. The CDR3 length is 13 residues. V gave up 1 base and J gave up 4 bases, with 7 bases separating them. CDR3 coding DNA: TGTGCCAGCAGCCAAGTGCGGAGCTATGGCTACACCTTC. Amino acids: CASSQVRSYGYTF.

V usage is TRBV6-5 and J usage is TRBJ2-3, with 9 positions matching TRBD2. Germline CDR1 and CDR2: MNHEY and SVGAGI. The CDR3 sequence is 15 residues long. V was clipped by 2 bases and J by 1 base; unmatched bases: 1. As DNA, the CDR3 is TGTGCCAGCAGTTACCAGCGGGGGGGCACAGATACGCAGTATTTT. It is translated as CASSYQRGGTDTQYF.

The DNA for the CDR3 is TGTGCCAGCAGCTCTCAGGGGGCCGGGGAGCTGTTTTTT. It is translated as CASSSQGAGELFF. V is TRBV7-9 and J is TRBJ2-2; 7 bases are shared with TRBD1. This CDR3 has 13 residues. V was clipped by 4 bases and J by 6 bases; unmatched bases: 2. Germline CDR1 SEHNR, CDR2 FQNEAQ (reference sequence).

The genes are TRBV11-3 and TRBJ1-2; 9 bases fit TRBD1. Germline values: CDR1 SGHNT, CDR2 YENEEA. Trimming took 6 bases from V and 8 from J; bases not matched to a gene: 7. The CDR3 has 13 residues. The CDR3 DNA sequence: TGTGCCAGCAGGCGGACAGGGGACGTGGGCTACACCTTC. This sequence encodes CASRRTGDVGYTF. The full variable domain, completed using reference TRBV11-3 and TRBJ1-2, is EAGVVQSPRYKIIEKKQPVAFWCNPISGHNTLYWYLQNLGQGPELLIRYENEEAVDDSQLPKDRFSAERLKGVDSTLKIQPAELGDSAVYLCASRRTGDVGYTFGSGTRLTVV.

The genes are TRBV6-2 or TRBV6-3 and TRBJ1-6; D possibly corresponds to TRBD1 (5 bases). The CDR3 covers 16 residues. The germline gives CDR1 MNHEY, CDR2 SVGEGT. V dropped 2 bases and J dropped 9 bases, with 17 bases sitting between them. The CDR3 region has the DNA TGTGCCAGCAGTTACAGCTTCGGCCAGGGTCCTTCACCCCTCCACTTT. Residues: CASSYSFGQGPSPLHF.